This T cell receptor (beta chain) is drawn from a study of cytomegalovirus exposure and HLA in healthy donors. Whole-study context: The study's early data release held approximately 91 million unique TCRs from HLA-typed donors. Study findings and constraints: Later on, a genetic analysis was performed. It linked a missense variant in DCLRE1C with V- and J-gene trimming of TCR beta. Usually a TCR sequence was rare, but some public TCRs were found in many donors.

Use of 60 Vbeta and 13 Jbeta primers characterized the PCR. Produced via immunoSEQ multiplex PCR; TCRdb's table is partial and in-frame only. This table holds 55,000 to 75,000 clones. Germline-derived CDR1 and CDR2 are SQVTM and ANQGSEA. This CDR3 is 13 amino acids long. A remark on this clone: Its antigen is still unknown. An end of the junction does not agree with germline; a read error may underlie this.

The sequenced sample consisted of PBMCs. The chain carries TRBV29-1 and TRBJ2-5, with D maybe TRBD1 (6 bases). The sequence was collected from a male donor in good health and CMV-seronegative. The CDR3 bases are TGCAGCGCAAAGTTGACAGGAGAAGAGGCCCAGTACTTC. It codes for CSAKLTGEEAQYF.